This T cell receptor (beta chain) was recorded in a study of blood T cell repertoires in COVID-19. On the study more broadly: Sample material is recorded as cDNA or gDNA derived from T cells, B-cell-depleted T cells, or PBMCs.

Per the study methods: Reference gene primer amplification gave estimated nucleated cell counts. Produced via immunoSEQ multiplex PCR; TCRdb's table is partial and in-frame only. The V and J calls and clone size were taken over from that table, and D and trimming were inferred from the DNA. This sample carries 250,000 to 300,000 clones, around 90% of them seen once, and the ten largest clones take roughly 2.4%. This CDR3 is built from 10 residues. Trimming removed 9 bases at V and 1 base at J, with 3 bases between. Germline CDR1 and CDR2: MDHEN and SYDVKM. V usage is TRBV28 and J usage is TRBJ1-1; D is unclear. The sequenced material came from peripheral blood. This sequence originates from a woman aged 50 to 60 who had recovered from COVID-19. The CDR3 DNA follows: TGTGCCAGTCGGAACACTGAAGCTTTCTTT. Protein sequence: CASRNTEAFF.